The TCR beta chain under discussion was sequenced for a study of blood T cell repertoires in COVID-19. Study summary: COVID-19 samples, acute and convalescent, were from the United States, Italy and Spain. Sample material is recorded as cDNA or gDNA derived from T cells, B-cell-depleted T cells, or PBMCs.

This CDR3 comprises 13 residues. Trimming shortened V by 5 bases and J by 7 bases, and 12 bases separated the two germline ends. Looked up from germline, CDR1 is MDHEN and CDR2 is SYDVKM. Authors' analysis steps: Counts of nucleated cells, estimated from reference gene primer amplification, were obtained. Some clones are missing from TCRdb's copy, which holds only in-frame ones; the method was immunoSEQ multiplex PCR. That table supplies the V and J calls and clone size; D and trimming were determined from the DNA. Among 90,000 to 100,000 clones, approximately 89% were seen once, and the ten largest hold approximately 10%.

This chain connects TRBV28 to TRBJ1-5; possible D gene TRBD1, 6 bases. The TCR comes from a man in his fifties or sixties with acute or convalescent COVID-19. The specimen sequenced was peripheral blood. The CDR3 sequence is CASSPGERQPQHF. The CDR3 coding sequence is TGTGCCAGCAGTCCAGGGGAGCGGCAGCCCCAGCATTTT.